These 26 T cell receptor beta chains were all obtained from the same sample, sequenced in a study of blood T cells in healthy people across ages (dated by TCRdb to the mid-2010s). The library was prepared using 5' RACE. The instrument was an Illumina HiSeq 2500. The second PCR ran for about 7 to 11 cycles and used a J-beta primer mix along with a sample-barcoded 5' primer. Using fastp at Q25 and MiXCR, TCRdb reprocessed the public reads and kept productive beta chains. CDR3 protein sequences are deduplicated, and each keeps its most common genes and DNA. Counted in this sample were some 940,000 distinct CDR3 sequences; around 29% of them appeared once. Roughly a tenth of the sample rests with the top ten. These same data were also listed under a study on T cells of mothers and their children.

The sample was blood. The receptors were sampled from a middle-aged woman in good health.

This clonotype has more than one count but fewer than ten. The DNA for the CDR3 is TGCAGCGTGATACGGGACAGAGCCTACGAGCAGTACTTC. Translated, it gives CSVIRDRAYEQYF. The V and J genes are TRBV29-1 and TRBJ2-7; TRBD1 aligns across 7 bases. V was clipped by 6 bases and J by 2 bases; unmatched bases: 7. This CDR3 contains 13 residues. The germline V gene has CDR1 SQVTM and CDR2 ANQGSEA.

With regard to this clonotype: A much larger clone is a single base away; this may be a read error. The J gene is TRBJ1-2, the V gene TRBV7-9; D is unclear. Deletions cut 5 bases from V and 4 bases from J, with 11 bases between. The CDR3 is made up of 13 amino acids. Germline V lookup: CDR1 SEHNR, CDR2 FQNEAQ (reference sequence). CDR3 coding DNA: TGTGCCAGCAGCCCACGGGATTTCTATGGCTACACCTTC. Translating it yields CASSPRDFYGYTF.

The rearrangement uses TRBV5-1 and TRBJ2-4; 11 positions agree with TRBD2. Germline assignment: CDR1 SGHRS and CDR2 YFSETQ. CDR3 length equals 15 residues. The V gene end was trimmed by 2 bases and the J gene end by 8 bases; junction bases not matched to a gene: 6. The chain's CDR3 is CASSLFSGGADIQYF. The CDR3 DNA is TGCGCCAGCAGCTTATTTAGCGGGGGGGCCGACATTCAGTACTTC.

The genes are TRBV20-1 and TRBJ1-4; a possible D gene is TRBD1 (5 bases). The CDR3 has 15 amino acids. The V and J ends lost 6 bases and 10 bases respectively, with 24 bases between them. Germline V gene sequence: CDR1 DFQATT, CDR2 SNEGSKA (reference sequence). CDR3 sequence: CSARKWDRERGKLFF. CDR3 bases: TGCAGTGCGAGAAAGTGGGACCGCGAGAGGGGAAAACTGTTTTTT.

A single count supports this clonotype. The rearrangement joins TRBV24-1 to TRBJ1-2; D is possibly TRBD1 (6 bases). V lost 3 bases, J lost 4 bases, and 11 bases lay in between. The CDR3 consists of 14 residues. Germline V lookup: CDR1 KGHDR, CDR2 SFDVKD. In DNA form, the CDR3 reads TGTGCCACCAGTGATCAGGACAGACCCTATGGCTACACCTTC. It is translated as CATSDQDRPYGYTF.

Many counts were recorded for this clonotype. This rearrangement joins TRBV6-5 to TRBJ2-7; 8 bases align to TRBD2. Per the germline V gene, CDR1 is MNHEY and CDR2 is SVGAGI. Losses at the gene ends were 2 bases for V and 0 bases for J; bases not matched to a gene: 6. The CDR3 is made up of 16 amino acids. The DNA for the CDR3 is TGTGCCAGCAGTTACCAGGCTCTAGCGGGCTCCTACGAGCAGTACTTC. This encodes CASSYQALAGSYEQYF.

This clonotype was seen more than once but under ten times. The V call is TRBV28, the J call TRBJ1-2; the D gene is possibly TRBD1 (5 bases). The CDR3 sequence is 15 residues long. V lost 6 bases to trimming and J lost 6 bases, with 20 bases between them. Germline values: CDR1 MDHEN, CDR2 SYDVKM. CDR3 region: CASRYSRVGTDGYTF. CDR3 sequence (DNA): TGTGCCAGCAGATACTCTCGGGTCGGGACCGATGGCTACACCTTC.

This clonotype has at least ten counts. The chain joins TRBV6-5 to TRBJ2-4, with TRBD2 matching 11 bases. Germline CDR1 is MNHEY and CDR2 is SVGAGI. This CDR3 is built from 15 residues. J lost 6 bases, V lost 2 bases, and 3 bases had no gene match. CDR3 sequence: CASSYPTSGGNIQYF. The CDR3 DNA is TGTGCCAGCAGTTACCCCACTAGCGGGGGAAACATTCAGTACTTC.

Ten or more counts support this clonotype. This sequence joins TRBV5-1 and TRBJ2-7; TRBD1 might be the D (6 bases). The CDR3 covers 17 residues. V was pared by 1 base and J by 0 bases, with 17 bases between. CDR1 SGHRS and CDR2 YFSETQ come from the germline V gene. The CDR3 is CASSLRARSDSSYEQYF. In nucleotides, the CDR3 is TGCGCCAGCAGCTTGAGGGCGAGATCGGACAGCTCCTACGAGCAGTACTTC.

The chain uses TRBV7-2 and TRBJ1-1; no clear D gene. From germline, CDR1 is SGHTA and CDR2 FQGNSA. Trimming left V 5 bases short and J 5 bases short, with 12 bases between. The CDR3 is 13 residues long. CDR3 amino acids: CASSLRRETEAFF. The CDR3 bases are TGTGCCAGCAGCCTCAGACGTGAGACTGAAGCTTTCTTT.

This clonotype was found once. The chain combines TRBV9 with TRBJ2-5; 8 nucleotides line up with TRBD2. CDR1 is SGDLS, CDR2 YYNGEE, per germline. Unmatched junction bases numbered 8, after V lost 4 bases and J lost 3 bases. The CDR3 runs 15 residues. CDR3 DNA sequence: TGTGCCAGCAGCCTCTCTGTCGGGGGGGAAGAGACCCAGTACTTC. This gives the protein CASSLSVGGEETQYF.

Only a few counts were recorded for this clonotype. In DNA form, the CDR3 reads TGCAGTGCTAGAGAGGGGACGGGGGGCTCAGATACGCAGTATTTT. Translation gives CSAREGTGGSDTQYF. The rearrangement links TRBV20-1 to TRBJ2-3, with a possible D match to TRBD2 (7 bases). CDR3 length: 15 amino acids. Trimming cost V 0 bases and J 4 bases, with 14 bases left between them. Germline CDR1 is DFQATT and CDR2 is SNEGSKA (reference sequence).

This clonotype has a count of ten or more. This rearrangement joins TRBV12-3 or TRBV12-4 to TRBJ2-7; D unresolved. V shed 4 bases and J shed 5 bases, with 15 bases lying between them. This CDR3 spans 14 amino acids. The CDR3 sequence: CASSSSGSLHEQYF. The CDR3 region has the DNA TGTGCCAGCAGTTCATCCGGATCCCTCCACGAGCAGTACTTC.

This clonotype was seen just once. The chain couples TRBV12-3 or TRBV12-4 to TRBJ1-6; the D gene is possibly TRBD1 (5 bases). The CDR3 spans 15 residues. Trimming took off 4 bases at V and 9 bases at J, with 16 bases between the two ends. Here the CDR3 DNA reads TGTGCCAGCAGTTCTCCTCGTGAGGGGACTTCACCCCTCCACTTT. Its protein is CASSSPREGTSPLHF.

This chain links TRBV6-5 with TRBJ1-1; tentatively, D is TRBD1 (5 bases). Germline lookup yields CDR1 MNHEY and CDR2 SVGAGI. The V gene lost 2 bases and the J gene lost 11 bases, with 12 bases spanning the gap. This CDR3 contains 12 residues. The CDR3 nucleotides read TGTGCCAGCAGTTACCGCCGGGGGGAGGCTTTCTTT. It encodes CASSYRRGEAFF.

This rearrangement joins TRBV20-1 to TRBJ1-2, with D maybe TRBD1 (6 bases). CDR3 length: 14 residues. Germline loops: CDR1 DFQATT, CDR2 SNEGSKA (reference sequence). The V and J ends lost 5 bases and 2 bases respectively, with 15 bases between them. CDR3 DNA sequence: TGCAGTGCTTTAGGGGACACCGCGAACTATGGCTACACCTTC. The encoded protein is CSALGDTANYGYTF.

This rearrangement joins TRBV12-3 or TRBV12-4 to TRBJ2-5; D perhaps matches TRBD1 (6 bases). V lost 2 bases to trimming and J lost 4 bases, with 17 bases between them. The CDR3 consists of 16 residues. In DNA, the CDR3 is TGTGCCAGCAGTTTAAGTGTGGGCCAGGGGACAGAGACCCAGTACTTC. It specifies CASSLSVGQGTETQYF.

This clonotype was recorded at least ten times. J is TRBJ2-7 and V is TRBV7-3; TRBD2 might be the D (5 bases). The CDR3 spans 14 residues. V lost 3 bases and J 3 bases, leaving 12 bases between the germline ends. From germline, CDR1 is SGHTA and CDR2 FQGTGA. The CDR3 coding sequence is TGTGCCAGCAGCTTCGAAGGAGGCAACTACGAGCAGTACTTC. It encodes CASSFEGGNYEQYF.

V and J are TRBV7-8 and TRBJ2-2; D is uncertain. V gave up 5 bases and J gave up 0 bases, with 13 bases separating them. The germline CDR1 and CDR2 sequences are SGHVS and FQNEAQ. The CDR3 extends over 16 amino acids. The CDR3 DNA reads TGTGCCAGCAGCGCCGAGGAGAGGACGAACACCGGGGAGCTGTTTTTT. Residues: CASSAEERTNTGELFF.

This clonotype has only a few counts. The chain combines TRBV7-2 with TRBJ2-3; perhaps TRBD2 as D (5 bases). CDR1 is SGHTA, CDR2 FQGNSA, per germline. The ends were cut back, 4 bases at V and 0 bases at J, with 14 bases in the middle. This CDR3 is built from 16 residues. CDR3: CASSSQVGGSTDTQYF. As DNA, the CDR3 is TGTGCCAGCAGCTCCCAGGTGGGCGGGAGCACAGATACGCAGTATTTT.

This clonotype appeared a few times. This chain connects TRBV12-3 or TRBV12-4 to TRBJ1-5; TRBD1 aligns across 8 bases. The CDR3 is made up of 18 amino acids. The trim removed 3 bases at V and 2 bases at J, leaving 12 bases unmatched. This chain's CDR3 is CASSFNPIPGQGNQPQHF. The CDR3 region has the DNA TGTGCCAGCAGTTTTAACCCAATCCCGGGACAGGGCAATCAGCCCCAGCATTTT.

This clonotype came up a few times. This chain joins TRBV7-9 and TRBJ2-6, with D unclear. Trimming removed 7 bases from V and 0 bases from J, with 10 bases in between. The germline gives CDR1 SEHNR, CDR2 FQNEAQ (reference sequence). CDR3 length: 15 amino acids. In nucleotides, the CDR3 is TGTGCCAGCATACCCATGGACTCTGGGGCCAACGTCCTGACTTTC. This encodes CASIPMDSGANVLTF.

This clonotype was observed many times. V usage is TRBV6-5 and J usage is TRBJ1-5; D perhaps matches TRBD1 (5 bases). This CDR3 region has 13 residues. The V end was cut by 5 bases, the J end by 6 bases, with 11 bases between. Germline V lookup: CDR1 MNHEY, CDR2 SVGAGI. DNA of the CDR3: TGTGCCAGCAGTAGGGAGAGGGGTCAGCCCCAGCATTTT. It codes for CASSRERGQPQHF.

This sequence joins TRBV20-1 and TRBJ1-1, with D unresolved. CDR1 and CDR2 (germline): DFQATT, SNEGSKA (reference sequence). Between the trimmed V and J ends, which lost 2 bases and 1 base, there was a span of 11 bases. The CDR3 covers 14 residues. CDR3 sequence reads: CSARYVGGNTEAFF. In DNA, the CDR3 is TGCAGTGCTAGATACGTCGGAGGGAACACTGAAGCTTTCTTT.

The V gene is TRBV25-1, the J gene TRBJ1-6, with 7 positions matching TRBD1. This CDR3 has 16 residues. Germline V gene sequence: CDR1 MGHDK, CDR2 SYGVNS. Trimming cost V 4 bases and J 7 bases; bases outside gene matches: 10. The CDR3 protein is CASSGRRTGRNSPLHF. CDR3 nucleotides: TGTGCCAGCAGTGGAAGAAGGACAGGTCGGAATTCACCCCTCCACTTT.

This chain links TRBV28 with TRBJ1-5, with D possibly being TRBD1 (6 bases). Germline V gene lookup returns CDR1 MDHEN and CDR2 SYDVKM. Trimming removed 6 bases at V and 8 bases at J, with 14 bases between. This CDR3 comprises 13 residues. In DNA form, the CDR3 reads TGTGCCAGCAGCGACCGGAGGGGGAAGCCCCAGCATTTT. Translation: CASSDRRGKPQHF. Looking up the rest from reference TRBV28 and TRBJ1-5 gives the full variable domain: DVKVTQSSRYLVKRTGEKVFLECVQDMDHENMFWYRQDPGLGLRLIYFSYDVKMKEKGDIPEGYSVSREKKERFSLILESASTNQTSMYLCASSDRRGKPQHFGDGTRLSIL.